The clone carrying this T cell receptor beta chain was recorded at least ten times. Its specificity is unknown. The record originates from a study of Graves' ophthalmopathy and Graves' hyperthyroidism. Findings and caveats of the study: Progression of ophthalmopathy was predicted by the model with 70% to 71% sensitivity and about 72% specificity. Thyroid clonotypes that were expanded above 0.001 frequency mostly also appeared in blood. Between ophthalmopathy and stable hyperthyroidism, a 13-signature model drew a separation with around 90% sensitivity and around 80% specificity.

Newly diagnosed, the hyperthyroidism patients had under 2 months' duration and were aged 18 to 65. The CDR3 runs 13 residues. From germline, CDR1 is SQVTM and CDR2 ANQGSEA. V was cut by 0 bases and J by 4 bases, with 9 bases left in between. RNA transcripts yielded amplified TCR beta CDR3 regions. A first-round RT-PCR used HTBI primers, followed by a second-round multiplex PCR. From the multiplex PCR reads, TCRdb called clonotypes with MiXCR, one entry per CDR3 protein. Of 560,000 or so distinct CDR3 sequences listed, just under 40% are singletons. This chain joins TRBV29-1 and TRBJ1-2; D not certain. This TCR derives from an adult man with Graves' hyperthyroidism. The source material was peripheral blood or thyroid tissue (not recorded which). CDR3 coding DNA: TGCAGCGTTGAAGAAAGAGGAGGCTATGGCTACACCTTC. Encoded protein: CSVEERGGYGYTF.